Listed below are T cell receptor beta chains from one sample, sequenced in a study of response to subunit inactivated influenza vaccine. MiXCR was run by TCRdb on the RT-PCR reads, yielding one entry per CDR3 protein. In the table there are about 570,000 distinct CDR3 sequences, 12% of which are singletons. The material was PBMCs from blood, obtained on the day of vaccination. These receptors all come from a man in his fifties who received an inactivated influenza vaccine. The CDR3 runs from the conserved cysteine through the conserved F or W. Each record gives: V gene, D gene, J gene, clone size, CDR3 DNA, CDR3 protein. The D gene is left open where the match is weak. Clone size is shown for a subset of rows, as once, few, many or a class of expanded clone.

V: TRBV6-2/TRBV6-3
D: .
J: TRBJ2-7
size: .
DNA: TGTGCCAGCAGTGGGACAACCAACCCGTACCACGAGCAGTACTTC
CDR3: CASSGTTNPYHEQYF

V: TRBV5-1
D: .
J: TRBJ2-3
size: .
DNA: TGCGCCAGCAGCTTGGCGGGCTTTTCAGATACGCAGTATTTT
CDR3: CASSLAGFSDTQYF

V: TRBV10-3
D: TRBD1
J: TRBJ2-7
size: few
DNA: TGTGCCATCGGATGGGGACAGACATCCTACGAGCAGTACTTC
CDR3: CAIGWGQTSYEQYF

V: TRBV11-2
D: .
J: TRBJ2-6
size: few
DNA: TGTGCCAGCAGCTTAGGACTTATCGCGGGGAAGAGCTCTGGGGCCAACGTCCTGACTTTC
CDR3: CASSLGLIAGKSSGANVLTF

V: TRBV12-3/TRBV12-4
D: .
J: TRBJ1-1
size: many
DNA: TGTGCCAGCAGTTTGGGGGGACGAACCGCTGAAGCTTTCTTT
CDR3: CASSLGGRTAEAFF

V: TRBV19
D: TRBD1
J: TRBJ2-1
size: .
DNA: TGTGCCAGTAGTGCGACAGGGGGGGTCAATGAGCAGTTCTTC
CDR3: CASSATGGVNEQFF

V: TRBV28
D: TRBD1
J: TRBJ2-7
size: few
DNA: TGTGCCAGCAGGAGGCAGGGGGTTTACGAGCAGTACTTC
CDR3: CASRRQGVYEQYF

V: TRBV6-2/TRBV6-3
D: TRBD1
J: TRBJ2-4
size: .
DNA: TGTGCCAGCAGTCAGGACAGGATTCTTACCAAAAACATTCAGTACTTC
CDR3: CASSQDRILTKNIQYF

V: TRBV9
D: .
J: TRBJ2-7
size: .
DNA: TGTGCCAGCAGCGGTTGGGGAGGACTCGACGAGCAGTACTTC
CDR3: CASSGWGGLDEQYF

V: TRBV5-5
D: TRBD1
J: TRBJ1-1
size: .
DNA: TGTGCCAGCAGCAAACAGGGGGCTTGGAACACTGAAGCTTTCTTT
CDR3: CASSKQGAWNTEAFF

V: TRBV25-1
D: TRBD2
J: TRBJ2-5
size: .
DNA: TGTGCCAGCAGTGATGCTAGCGGGATCCAAGAGACCCAGTACTTC
CDR3: CASSDASGIQETQYF

V: TRBV12-3/TRBV12-4
D: TRBD1
J: TRBJ2-7
size: few
DNA: TGTGCCAGCAGTTCTGGACAGGGGAATTACGAGCAGTACTTC
CDR3: CASSSGQGNYEQYF

V: TRBV5-1
D: TRBD2
J: TRBJ2-1
size: .
DNA: TGCGCCAGCAGCGTAACCAGACTAGCGGGGGGCCCGAGCTCCTACAATGAGCAGTTCTTC
CDR3: CASSVTRLAGGPSSYNEQFF

V: TRBV9
D: TRBD2
J: TRBJ2-1
size: few
DNA: TGTGCCAGCAGCGTAGGATCCCTAGCGGGAGAAGAGCAGTTCTTC
CDR3: CASSVGSLAGEEQFF

V: TRBV10-3
D: .
J: TRBJ2-1
size: few
DNA: TGTGCCATCAGTGAGCTGACGACGGGAAATGAGCAGTTCTTC
CDR3: CAISELTTGNEQFF

V: TRBV9
D: .
J: TRBJ2-1
size: .
DNA: TGTGCCAGCAGCGTAGGAGAACGCGGTGAGCAGTTCTTC
CDR3: CASSVGERGEQFF

V: TRBV12-3/TRBV12-4
D: TRBD1
J: TRBJ2-3
size: .
DNA: TGTGCCAGCAGTTTACCTCAGGGACAGGGAGGAACAGATACGCAGTATTTT
CDR3: CASSLPQGQGGTDTQYF

V: TRBV28
D: .
J: TRBJ1-3
size: few
DNA: TGTGCCAGCAGTTTAGGGACGGCGACTGGAAACACCATATATTTT
CDR3: CASSLGTATGNTIYF

V: TRBV11-2
D: .
J: TRBJ2-1
size: .
DNA: TGTGCCAGCAGCCCCGGACGGGGGGCCCTGTTTTATGAGCAGTTCTTC
CDR3: CASSPGRGALFYEQFF

V: TRBV12-5
D: TRBD2
J: TRBJ2-3
size: once
DNA: TGTGCTGGTGGTTTGGCAACCTCCCTCGCTAGCGGGGGGTCAGATACGCAGTATTTT
CDR3: CAGGLATSLASGGSDTQYF

V: TRBV7-2
D: .
J: TRBJ2-7
size: .
DNA: TGTGCCAGCAGCCACAGGTGGGCACTTTACGAGCAGTACTTC
CDR3: CASSHRWALYEQYF

V: TRBV20-1
D: TRBD2
J: TRBJ2-5
size: few
DNA: TGCAGTGCTAGAGATGTGGGGAGGGCGGCGGAAGAGACCCAGTACTTC
CDR3: CSARDVGRAAEETQYF

V: TRBV5-1
D: TRBD1
J: TRBJ1-5
size: .
DNA: TGCGCCAGCAGCTTGGATGGGACAGGGGTACAGCCCCAGCATTTT
CDR3: CASSLDGTGVQPQHF

V: TRBV2
D: .
J: TRBJ2-1
size: few
DNA: TGTGCCAGCAGTCTCCTAGTAAGAGGGTTTGGCAATGAGCAGTTCTTC
CDR3: CASSLLVRGFGNEQFF